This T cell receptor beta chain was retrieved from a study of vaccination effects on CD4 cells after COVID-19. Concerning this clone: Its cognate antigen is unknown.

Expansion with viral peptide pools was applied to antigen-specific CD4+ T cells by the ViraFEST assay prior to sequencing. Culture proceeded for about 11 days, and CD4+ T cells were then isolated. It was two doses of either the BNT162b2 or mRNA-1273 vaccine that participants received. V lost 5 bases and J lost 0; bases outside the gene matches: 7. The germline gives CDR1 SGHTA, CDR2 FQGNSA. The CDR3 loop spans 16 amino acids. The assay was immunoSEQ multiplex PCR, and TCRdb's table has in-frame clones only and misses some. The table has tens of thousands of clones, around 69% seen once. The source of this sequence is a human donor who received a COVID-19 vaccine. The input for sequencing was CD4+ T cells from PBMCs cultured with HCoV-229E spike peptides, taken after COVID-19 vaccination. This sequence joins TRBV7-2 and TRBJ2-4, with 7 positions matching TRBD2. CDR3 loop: CASSPPERGAKNIQYF. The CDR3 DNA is TGTGCCAGCAGCCCACCAGAGCGGGGAGCCAAAAACATTCAGTACTTC.